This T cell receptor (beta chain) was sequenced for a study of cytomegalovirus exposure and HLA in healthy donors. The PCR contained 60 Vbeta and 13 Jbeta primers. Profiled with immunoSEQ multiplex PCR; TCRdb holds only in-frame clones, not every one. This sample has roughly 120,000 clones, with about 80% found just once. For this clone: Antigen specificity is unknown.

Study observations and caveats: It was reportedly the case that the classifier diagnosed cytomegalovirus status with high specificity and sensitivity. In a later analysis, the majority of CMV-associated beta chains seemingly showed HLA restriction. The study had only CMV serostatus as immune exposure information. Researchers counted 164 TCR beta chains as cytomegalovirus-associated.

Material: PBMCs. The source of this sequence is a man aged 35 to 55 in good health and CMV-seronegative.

CDR3 residues: CASSQGLLRRSYNEQFF. As DNA, the CDR3 is TGTGCCAGCAGCCAGGGACTCTTGAGACGCTCCTACAATGAGCAGTTCTTC. The chain carries TRBV5-6 and TRBJ2-1, with TRBD2 as a possible D gene (6 bases). Trimming took 4 bases from V and 0 from J, leaving 17 bases between them. Germline CDR1 and CDR2: SGHDT and YYEEEE. The CDR3 has 17 residues. Combining the CDR3 with reference TRBV5-6 and TRBJ2-1 gives the whole variable domain DAGVTQSPTHLIKTRGQQVTLRCSPKSGHDTVSWYQQALGQGPQFIFQYYEEEERQRGNFPDRFSGHQFPNYSSELNVNALLLGDSALYLCASSQGLLRRSYNEQFFGPGTRLTVL.